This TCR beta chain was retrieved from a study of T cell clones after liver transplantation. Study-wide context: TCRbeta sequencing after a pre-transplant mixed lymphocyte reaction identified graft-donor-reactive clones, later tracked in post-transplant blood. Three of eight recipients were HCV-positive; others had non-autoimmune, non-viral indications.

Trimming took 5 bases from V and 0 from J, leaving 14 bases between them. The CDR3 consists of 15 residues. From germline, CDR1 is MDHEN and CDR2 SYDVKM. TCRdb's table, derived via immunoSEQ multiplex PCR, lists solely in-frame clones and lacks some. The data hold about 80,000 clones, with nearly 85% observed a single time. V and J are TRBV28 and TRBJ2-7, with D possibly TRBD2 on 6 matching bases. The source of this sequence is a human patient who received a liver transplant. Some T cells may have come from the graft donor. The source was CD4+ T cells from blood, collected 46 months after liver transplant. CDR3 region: CASSTDGGSSYEQYF. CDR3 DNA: TGTGCCAGCAGTACTGACGGGGGAAGCTCCTACGAGCAGTACTTC. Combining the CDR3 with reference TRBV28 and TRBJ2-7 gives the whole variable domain DVKVTQSSRYLVKRTGEKVFLECVQDMDHENMFWYRQDPGLGLRLIYFSYDVKMKEKGDIPEGYSVSREKKERFSLILESASTNQTSMYLCASSTDGGSSYEQYFGPGTRLTVT.